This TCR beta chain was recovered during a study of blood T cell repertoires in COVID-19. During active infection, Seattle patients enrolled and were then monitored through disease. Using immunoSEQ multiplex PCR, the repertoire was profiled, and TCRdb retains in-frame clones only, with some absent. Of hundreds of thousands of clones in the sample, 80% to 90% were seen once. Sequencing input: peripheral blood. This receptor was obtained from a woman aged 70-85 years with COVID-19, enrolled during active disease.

CDR3 sequence reads: CATSRTGGDDYGYTF. The CDR3 region has the DNA TGTGCCACCAGCAGGACAGGGGGCGATGACTATGGCTACACCTTC. V and J are TRBV24-1 and TRBJ1-2, with 11 bases lining up with TRBD1. CDR1 and CDR2 from the germline V gene are KGHDR and SFDVKD. This CDR3 contains 15 residues. Trimming at V came to 7 bases and at J to 3 bases, leaving 6 bases not matched to a gene.